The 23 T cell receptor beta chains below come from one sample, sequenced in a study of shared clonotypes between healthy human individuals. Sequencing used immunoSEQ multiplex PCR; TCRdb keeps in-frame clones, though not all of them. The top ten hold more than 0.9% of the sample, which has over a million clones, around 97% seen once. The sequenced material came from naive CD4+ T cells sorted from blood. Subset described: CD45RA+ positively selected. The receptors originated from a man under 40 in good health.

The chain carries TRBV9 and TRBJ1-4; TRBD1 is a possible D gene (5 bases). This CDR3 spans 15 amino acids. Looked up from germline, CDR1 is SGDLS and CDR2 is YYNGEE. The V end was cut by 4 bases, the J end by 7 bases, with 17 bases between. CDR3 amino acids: CASSNDIGGSEKLFF. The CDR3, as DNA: TGTGCCAGCAGCAATGACATTGGGGGTAGTGAAAAACTGTTTTTT. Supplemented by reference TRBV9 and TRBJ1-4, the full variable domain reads DSGVTQTPKHLITATGQRVTLRCSPRSGDLSVYWYQQSLDQGLQFLIQYYNGEERAKGNILERFSAQQFPDLHSELNLSSLELGDSALYFCASSNDIGGSEKLFFGSGTQLSVL.

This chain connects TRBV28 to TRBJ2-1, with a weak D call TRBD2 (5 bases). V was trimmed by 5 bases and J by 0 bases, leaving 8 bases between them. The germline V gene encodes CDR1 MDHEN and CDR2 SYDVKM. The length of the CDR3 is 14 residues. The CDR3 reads CASSKSGSYNEQFF. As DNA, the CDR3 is TGTGCCAGCAGTAAAAGCGGCTCCTACAATGAGCAGTTCTTC.

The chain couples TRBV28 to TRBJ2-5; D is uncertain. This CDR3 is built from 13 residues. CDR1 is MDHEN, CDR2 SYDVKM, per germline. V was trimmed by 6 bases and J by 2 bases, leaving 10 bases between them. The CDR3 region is CASSKPAQETQYF. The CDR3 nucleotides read TGTGCCAGCAGCAAGCCAGCTCAAGAGACCCAGTACTTC.

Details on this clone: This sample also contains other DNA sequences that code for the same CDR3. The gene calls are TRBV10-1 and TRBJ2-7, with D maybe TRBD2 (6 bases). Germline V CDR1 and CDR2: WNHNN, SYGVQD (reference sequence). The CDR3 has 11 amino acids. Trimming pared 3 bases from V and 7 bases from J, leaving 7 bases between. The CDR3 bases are TGCGCCAGCAGTGAACGGGGGGAGCAGTACTTC. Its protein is CASSERGEQYF.

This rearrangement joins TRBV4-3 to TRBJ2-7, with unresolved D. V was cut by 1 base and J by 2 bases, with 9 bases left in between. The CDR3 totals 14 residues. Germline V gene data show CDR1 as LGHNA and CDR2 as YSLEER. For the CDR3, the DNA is TGCGCCAGCAGCCAAGTGATCAGTACCTACGAGCAGTACTTC. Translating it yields CASSQVISTYEQYF.

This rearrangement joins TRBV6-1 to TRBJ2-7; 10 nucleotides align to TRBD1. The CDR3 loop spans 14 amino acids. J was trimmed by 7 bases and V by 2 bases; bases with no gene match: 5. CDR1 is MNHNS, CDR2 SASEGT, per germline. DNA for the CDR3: TGTGCCAGCAGTGAATTGACAGGGGGCAGTGAGCAGTACTTC. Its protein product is CASSELTGGSEQYF.

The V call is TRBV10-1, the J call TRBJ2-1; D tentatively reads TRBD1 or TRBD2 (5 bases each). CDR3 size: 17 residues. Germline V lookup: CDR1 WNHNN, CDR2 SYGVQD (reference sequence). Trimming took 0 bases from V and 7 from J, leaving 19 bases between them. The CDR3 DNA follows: TGCGCCAGCAGTGAGTCCGGCCGGGTAGAGGGGTTGAATGAGCAGTTCTTC. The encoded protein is CASSESGRVEGLNEQFF.

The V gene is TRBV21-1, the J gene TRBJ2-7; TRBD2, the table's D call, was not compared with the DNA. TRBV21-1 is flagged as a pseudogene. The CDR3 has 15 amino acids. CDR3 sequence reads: CASGSLLTLSYEQYF. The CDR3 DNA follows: TGTGCCAGCGGGAGTTTACTAACACTCTCCTACGAGCAGTACTTC.

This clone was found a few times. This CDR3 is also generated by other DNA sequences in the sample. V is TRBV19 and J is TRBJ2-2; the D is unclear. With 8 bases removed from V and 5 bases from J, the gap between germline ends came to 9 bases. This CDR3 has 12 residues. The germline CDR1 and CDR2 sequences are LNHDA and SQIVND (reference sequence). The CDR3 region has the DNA TGTGCCAGTTCCCCAGTAACCGGGGAGCTGTTTTTT. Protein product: CASSPVTGELFF. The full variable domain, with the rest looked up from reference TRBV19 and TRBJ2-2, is DGGITQSPKYLFRKEGQNVTLSCEQNLNHDAMYWYRQDPGQGLRLIYYSQIVNDFQKGDIAEGYSVSREKKESFPLTVTSAQKNPTAFYLCASSPVTGELFFGEGSRLTVL.

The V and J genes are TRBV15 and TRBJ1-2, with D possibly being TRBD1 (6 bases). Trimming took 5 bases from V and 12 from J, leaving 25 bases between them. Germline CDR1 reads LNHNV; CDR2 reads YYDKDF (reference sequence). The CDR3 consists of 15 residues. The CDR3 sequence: CATSSSRGRANGHTF. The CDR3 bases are TGTGCCACCAGCTCCAGCAGGGGCAGGGCTAACGGCCACACCTTC.

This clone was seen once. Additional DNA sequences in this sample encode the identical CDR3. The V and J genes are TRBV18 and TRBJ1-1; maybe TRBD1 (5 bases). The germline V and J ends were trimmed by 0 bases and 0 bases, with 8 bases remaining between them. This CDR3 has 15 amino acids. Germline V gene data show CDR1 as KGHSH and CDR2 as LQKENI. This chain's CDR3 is CASSPPGRMNTEAFF. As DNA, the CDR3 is TGTGCCAGCTCACCACCGGGACGGATGAACACTGAAGCTTTCTTT.

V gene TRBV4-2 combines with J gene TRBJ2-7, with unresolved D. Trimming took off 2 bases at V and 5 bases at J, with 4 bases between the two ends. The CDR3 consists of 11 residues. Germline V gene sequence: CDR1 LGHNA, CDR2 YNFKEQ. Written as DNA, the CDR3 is TGTGCCAGCAGCCAATTGGACGAGCAGTACTTC. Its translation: CASSQLDEQYF.

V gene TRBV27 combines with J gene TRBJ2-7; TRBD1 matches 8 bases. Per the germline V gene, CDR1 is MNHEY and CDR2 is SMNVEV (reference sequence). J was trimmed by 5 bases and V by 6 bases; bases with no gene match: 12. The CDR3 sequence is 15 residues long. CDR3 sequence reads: CASSLNWGQEHEQYF. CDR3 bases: TGTGCCAGCAGCCTTAATTGGGGACAGGAACACGAGCAGTACTTC.

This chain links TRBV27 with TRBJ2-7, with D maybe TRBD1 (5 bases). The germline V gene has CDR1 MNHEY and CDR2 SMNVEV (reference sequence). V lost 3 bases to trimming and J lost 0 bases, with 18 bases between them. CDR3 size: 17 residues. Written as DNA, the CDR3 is TGTGCCAGCAGTTTTAAATCTGGGGCGGATAGCTCCTACGAGCAGTACTTC. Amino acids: CASSFKSGADSSYEQYF.

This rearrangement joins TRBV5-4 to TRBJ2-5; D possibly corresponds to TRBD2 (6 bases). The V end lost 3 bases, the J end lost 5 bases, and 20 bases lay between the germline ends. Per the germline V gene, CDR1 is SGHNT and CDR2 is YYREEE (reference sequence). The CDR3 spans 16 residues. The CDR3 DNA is TGTGCCAGCAGCTGGGGCGGTACGGAGAGCGGGGAGACCCAGTACTTC. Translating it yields CASSWGGTESGETQYF.

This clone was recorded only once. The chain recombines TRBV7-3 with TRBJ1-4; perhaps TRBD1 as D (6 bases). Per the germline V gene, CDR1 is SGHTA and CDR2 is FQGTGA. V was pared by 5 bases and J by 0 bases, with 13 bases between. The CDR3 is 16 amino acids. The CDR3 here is CASSQTGIATNEKLFF. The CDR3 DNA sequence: TGTGCCAGCAGCCAAACAGGGATTGCAACTAATGAAAAACTGTTTTTT. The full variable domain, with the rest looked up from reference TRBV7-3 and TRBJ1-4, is GAGVSQTPSNKVTEKGKYVELRCDPISGHTALYWYRQSLGQGPEFLIYFQGTGAADDSGLPNDRFFAVRPEGSVSTLKIQRTERGDSAVYLCASSQTGIATNEKLFFGSGTQLSVL.

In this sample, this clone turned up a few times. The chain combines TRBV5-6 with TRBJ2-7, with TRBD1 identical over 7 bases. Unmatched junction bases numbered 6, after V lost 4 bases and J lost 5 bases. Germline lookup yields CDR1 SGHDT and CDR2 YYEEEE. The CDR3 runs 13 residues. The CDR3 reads CASSLDRRHEQYF. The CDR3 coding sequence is TGTGCCAGCAGCCTGGACAGGAGGCACGAGCAGTACTTC.

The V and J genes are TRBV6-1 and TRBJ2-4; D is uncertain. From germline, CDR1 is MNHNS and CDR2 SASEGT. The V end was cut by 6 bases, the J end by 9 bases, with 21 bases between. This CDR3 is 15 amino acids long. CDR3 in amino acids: CASSNGPVPGTIQYF. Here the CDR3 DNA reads TGTGCCAGCAGCAACGGGCCCGTACCCGGAACCATTCAGTACTTC.

The CDR3 loop is CASSQGGTDYGYTF. The CDR3 bases are TGTGCCAGCAGCCAAGGGGGGACGGACTATGGCTACACCTTC. The chain combines TRBV14 with TRBJ1-2; a weak D match, TRBD1 (5 bases). Deletions cut 1 base from V and 3 bases from J, with 9 bases between. Per the germline V gene, CDR1 is SGHDN and CDR2 is FVKESK. There are 14 residues in the CDR3.

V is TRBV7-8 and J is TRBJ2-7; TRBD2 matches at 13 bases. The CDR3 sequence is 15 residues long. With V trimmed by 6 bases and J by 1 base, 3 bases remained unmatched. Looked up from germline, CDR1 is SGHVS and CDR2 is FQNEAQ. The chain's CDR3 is CASRKLAGGSYEQYF. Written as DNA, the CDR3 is TGTGCCAGCAGGAAACTAGCGGGAGGGTCCTACGAGCAGTACTTC.

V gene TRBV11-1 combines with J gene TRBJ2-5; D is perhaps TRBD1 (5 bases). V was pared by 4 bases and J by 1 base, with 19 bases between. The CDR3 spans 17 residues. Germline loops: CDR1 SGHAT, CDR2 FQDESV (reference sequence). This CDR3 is CASSSLGAGLSQETQYF. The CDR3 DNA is TGTGCCAGCAGCTCCCTTGGGGCTGGTTTGAGCCAAGAGACCCAGTACTTC.

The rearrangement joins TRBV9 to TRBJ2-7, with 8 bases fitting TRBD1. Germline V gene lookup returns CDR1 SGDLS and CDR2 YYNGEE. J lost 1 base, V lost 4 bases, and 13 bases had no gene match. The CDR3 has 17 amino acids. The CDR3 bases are TGTGCCAGCAGCCCCTCCCTAGGTGGACAGGGATCCTACGAGCAGTACTTC. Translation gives CASSPSLGGQGSYEQYF. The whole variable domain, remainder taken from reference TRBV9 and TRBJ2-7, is DSGVTQTPKHLITATGQRVTLRCSPRSGDLSVYWYQQSLDQGLQFLIQYYNGEERAKGNILERFSAQQFPDLHSELNLSSLELGDSALYFCASSPSLGGQGSYEQYFGPGTRLTVT.

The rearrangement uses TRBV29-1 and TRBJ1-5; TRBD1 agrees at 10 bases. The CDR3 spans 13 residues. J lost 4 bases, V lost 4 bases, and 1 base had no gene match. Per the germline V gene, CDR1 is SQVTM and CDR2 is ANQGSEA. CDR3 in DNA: TGCAGCGTTGGACAGGGGGCGAATCAGCCCCAGCATTTT. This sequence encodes CSVGQGANQPQHF.